These 13 T cell receptor beta chains originate from one sample sequenced in a study of sequential checkpoint blockade in melanoma. Treatment in this sample: randomized to nivolumab then ipilimumab (arm A) or the reverse (arm B). Profiled with immunoSEQ multiplex PCR; TCRdb holds only in-frame clones, not every one. The table lists around 25,000 clones, approximately 78% of them singletons. The sequencing here drew on CD8+ T cells sorted from blood (inferred from file names), taken from a patient given nivolumab and ipilimumab in sequence. The receptor set was obtained from a human donor with melanoma.

The chain joins TRBV28 to TRBJ1-4; no clear D gene. Trimming removed 8 bases from V and 7 bases from J, with 8 bases in between. Germline loops: CDR1 MDHEN, CDR2 SYDVKM. This CDR3 is built from 11 residues. The CDR3 coding sequence is TGTGCCAGCGGTCCGGTTGAAAAACTGTTTTTT. Protein sequence: CASGPVEKLFF.

The chain is built from TRBV6-5 and TRBJ2-7, with D unclear. CDR1 is MNHEY and CDR2 is SVGAGI in the germline V gene. V was cut by 0 bases and J by 3 bases, with 9 bases left in between. This CDR3 is built from 14 residues. The CDR3 spells CASSYSARHYEQYF. CDR3 nucleotide sequence: TGTGCCAGCAGTTACTCAGCAAGACACTACGAGCAGTACTTC.

The V call is TRBV18, the J call TRBJ1-1, with D hard to call. The CDR3 runs 13 residues. V was pared by 3 bases and J by 2 bases, with 7 bases between. Germline CDR1 and CDR2: KGHSH and LQKENI. In DNA form, the CDR3 reads TGTGCCAGCTCACCGATTCTAAACACTGAAGCTTTCTTT. This sequence encodes CASSPILNTEAFF.

The rearrangement uses TRBV19 and TRBJ2-7, with a tentative D call TRBD1 (5 bases). The germline V gene encodes CDR1 LNHDA and CDR2 SQIVND (reference sequence). Trimming took 3 bases from V and 1 from J, leaving 10 bases between them. CDR3 length equals 14 residues. CDR3 protein: CASSIQGTSYEQYF. CDR3 nucleotide sequence: TGTGCCAGTAGTATTCAGGGAACATCCTACGAGCAGTACTTC.

The gene calls are TRBV7-2 and TRBJ2-1, with 12 nucleotides matching TRBD2. This CDR3 contains 15 residues. Germline CDR1 and CDR2: SGHTA and FQGNSA. Trimming at V came to 5 bases and at J to 10 bases, leaving 9 bases not matched to a gene. CDR3 coding DNA: TGTGCCAGCAGCCCACGACTAGCGGGAGAAGACGAGCAGTTCTTC. Translating gives CASSPRLAGEDEQFF.

The chain employs TRBV28 and TRBJ2-4, with a tentative D call TRBD1 (6 bases). In germline, CDR1 is MDHEN, CDR2 SYDVKM. This CDR3 is built from 13 residues. Trimming removed 3 bases at V and 7 bases at J, with 10 bases between. CDR3: CASSFSGHNIQYF. In DNA, the CDR3 is TGTGCCAGCAGTTTCTCGGGACACAACATTCAGTACTTC.

The chain recombines TRBV11-2 with TRBJ2-1; 8 bases fit TRBD1. Germline CDR1 and CDR2: SGHAT and FQNNGV. This CDR3 contains 15 residues. The trim removed 3 bases at V and 8 bases at J, leaving 9 bases unmatched. The CDR3 DNA reads as TGTGCCAGCAGCTTTCGACGGACAGGGCGCGATGAGCAGTTCTTC. Its protein is CASSFRRTGRDEQFF.

V gene TRBV2 combines with J gene TRBJ1-2, with 8 nucleotides matching TRBD1. Germline values: CDR1 SNHLY, CDR2 FYNNEI. The V and J ends lost 6 bases and 3 bases, in that order; junction bases with no gene match: 6. CDR3 length: 14 residues. The CDR3 DNA reads TGTGCCAGCAGCGTGACAGGGGCCGACTATGGCTACACCTTC. Translating it yields CASSVTGADYGYTF.

This sequence joins TRBV2 and TRBJ2-7; no firm D call. The CDR3 loop spans 13 amino acids. Germline V CDR1 and CDR2: SNHLY, FYNNEI. The ends were cut back, 1 base at V and 7 bases at J, with 11 bases in the middle. The CDR3 loop is CASSEERHKEQYF. The CDR3 DNA is TGTGCCAGCAGTGAAGAGCGCCATAAGGAGCAGTACTTC.

This chain uses TRBV2 with TRBJ2-7; no clear D. The CDR3 totals 16 residues. The ends were cut back, 0 bases at V and 3 bases at J, with 15 bases in the middle. Looked up from germline, CDR1 is SNHLY and CDR2 is FYNNEI. The CDR3 DNA reads TGTGCCAGCAGTGAAGCGCTTTTAGGCGGAGACTACGAGCAGTACTTC. This encodes CASSEALLGGDYEQYF. Based on the CDR3 plus reference TRBV2 and TRBJ2-7, the full variable domain is EPEVTQTPSHQVTQMGQEVILRCVPISNHLYFYWYRQILGQKVEFLVSFYNNEISEKSEIFDDQFSVERPDGSNFTLKIRSTKLEDSAMYFCASSEALLGGDYEQYFGPGTRLTVT.

V is TRBV28 and J is TRBJ2-6, with D perhaps matching TRBD2 (5 bases). Germline V gene sequence: CDR1 MDHEN, CDR2 SYDVKM. CDR3 length: 17 residues. Trimming stripped 2 bases from V and 4 bases from J, with 15 bases between. The CDR3 sequence is CASSLPSSGYGANVLTF. CDR3 DNA sequence: TGTGCCAGCAGTTTACCCTCTTCGGGATACGGGGCCAACGTCCTGACTTTC.

The chain recombines TRBV28 with TRBJ1-1, with TRBD1 matching over 7 bases. Germline-derived CDR1 and CDR2 are MDHEN and SYDVKM. The CDR3 runs to 13 residues. J lost 4 bases, V lost 5 bases, and 4 bases had no gene match. CDR3 sequence (DNA): TGTGCCAGCAGTAACCAGGGGGGCACTGAAGCTTTCTTT. It specifies CASSNQGGTEAFF.

V and J are TRBV27 and TRBJ2-6; 8 bases line up with TRBD1. The CDR3 loop spans 17 amino acids. Germline trimming cut 0 bases from V and 0 bases from J; bases unmatched to any gene: 1. Germline-derived CDR1 and CDR2 are MNHEY and SMNVEV (reference sequence). The CDR3 here is CASSLSGQASGANVLTF. CDR3 in DNA: TGTGCCAGCAGTTTATCGGGACAGGCCTCTGGGGCCAACGTCCTGACTTTC.